This TCR beta chain was recorded in a study of shared clonotypes between healthy human individuals. V was shortened by 1 base and J by 6 bases, with 10 bases between the two germline ends. Germline V lookup: CDR1 SGHVS, CDR2 FNYEAQ. The CDR3 has 13 residues. The authors ran the assay at deep level. The team ran DNA from unsorted PBMCs on ten immunoSEQ deep assay plates for sequencing. Authors' analysis steps: Filtering differed for immunoSEQ, which gave only junction sequences without quality scores. Sequencing used immunoSEQ multiplex PCR; TCRdb keeps in-frame clones, though not all of them. Clonal size and the V and J genes are those of that table, whereas D and trimming came from the DNA. The sample carries about 480,000 clones, more than 65% recorded once. Study findings and constraints: Collection of samples was limited to blood; tissue repertoires likely differ.

On this clone: Its antigen remains unknown.

The sequence came from a woman between 35 and 50 years old in good health. Some clones in this sample may be carry-over from other donors' samples. J is TRBJ2-7 and V is TRBV7-6; TRBD2 is a possible D gene (5 bases). The specimen sequenced was PBMCs. In nucleotides, the CDR3 is TGTGCCAGCAGCTTAGGCGGGCTTGGCGAGCAGTACTTC. Amino acid sequence: CASSLGGLGEQYF.